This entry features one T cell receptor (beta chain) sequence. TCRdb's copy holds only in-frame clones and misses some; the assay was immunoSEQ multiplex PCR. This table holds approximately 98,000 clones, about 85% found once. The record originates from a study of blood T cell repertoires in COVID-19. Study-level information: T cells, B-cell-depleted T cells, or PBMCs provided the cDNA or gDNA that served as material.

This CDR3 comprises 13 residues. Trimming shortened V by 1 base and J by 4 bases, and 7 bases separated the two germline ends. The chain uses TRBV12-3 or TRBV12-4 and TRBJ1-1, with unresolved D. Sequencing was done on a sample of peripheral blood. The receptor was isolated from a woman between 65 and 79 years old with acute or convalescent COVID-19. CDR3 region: CASSLGSGTEAFF. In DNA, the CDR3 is TGTGCCAGCAGTTTAGGCAGTGGCACTGAAGCTTTCTTT.